The next 10 T cell receptor beta chains were all read from a single sample in a study of blood T cell repertoires in COVID-19. Method: immunoSEQ multiplex PCR; TCRdb's copy keeps in-frame clones and lacks some. Among 250,000 or so clones listed, 84% were seen once. The specimen was PBMCs or T cells enriched from blood (not recorded which). The receptors derive from a man aged 50-59 years who had recovered from COVID-19.

The chain is built from TRBV9 and TRBJ2-7; tentative D call: TRBD1 (6 bases). CDR1 and CDR2 (germline): SGDLS, YYNGEE. CDR3 size: 14 residues. Trimming took off 0 bases at V and 2 bases at J, with 9 bases between the two ends. CDR3 nucleotide sequence: TGTGCCAGCAGCGTAGTTCCAGGGGCCTACGAGCAGTACTTC. Amino acid sequence: CASSVVPGAYEQYF.

A few counts support this clone. V usage is TRBV5-6 and J usage is TRBJ2-1; TRBD2 agrees at 15 bases. This CDR3 has 17 amino acids. CDR1 SGHDT and CDR2 YYEEEE come from the germline V gene. The ends lost 3 bases at V and 2 bases at J; junction bases unmatched: 3. CDR3 loop: CASSWGLAGGAYNEQFF. CDR3 nucleotides: TGTGCCAGCAGCTGGGGACTAGCGGGGGGCGCCTACAATGAGCAGTTCTTC.

The chain is built from TRBV5-1 and TRBJ2-5, with 8 bases that match TRBD1. The CDR3 runs to 14 residues. Germline loops: CDR1 SGHRS, CDR2 YFSETQ. V shed 4 bases and J 4 bases; nucleotides not matched to a gene: 6. The CDR3 protein is CASSKTGTGETQYF. The CDR3, as DNA: TGCGCCAGCAGCAAGACAGGGACAGGAGAGACCCAGTACTTC.

This chain links TRBV5-5 with TRBJ2-7, with D perhaps TRBD1 (6 bases). The germline V gene encodes CDR1 SGHKS and CDR2 YYEKEE (reference sequence). There are 15 residues in the CDR3. V dropped 3 bases and J dropped 3 bases, with 16 bases sitting between them. CDR3 sequence: CASSSNQGFFYEQYF. The CDR3, as DNA: TGTGCCAGCAGCTCGAACCAGGGGTTCTTCTACGAGCAGTACTTC.

In its sample, this clone was seen a few times. This CDR3 is also generated by other DNA sequences in the sample. The V and J genes are TRBV11-3 and TRBJ1-2, with TRBD1 identical over 8 bases. Trimming at V came to 5 bases and at J to 4 bases, leaving 3 bases not matched to a gene. Germline V gives CDR1 SGHNT, CDR2 YENEEA. The CDR3 has 13 amino acids. CDR3 sequence: CASSPTGGYGYTF. DNA for the CDR3: TGTGCCAGCAGCCCCACAGGGGGCTATGGCTACACCTTC. Supplemented by reference TRBV11-3 and TRBJ1-2, the full variable domain reads EAGVVQSPRYKIIEKKQPVAFWCNPISGHNTLYWYLQNLGQGPELLIRYENEEAVDDSQLPKDRFSAERLKGVDSTLKIQPAELGDSAVYLCASSPTGGYGYTFGSGTRLTVV.

The genes are TRBV4-1 and TRBJ2-1; D is undetermined. The CDR3 length is 15 residues. The germline gives CDR1 MGHRA, CDR2 YSYEKL. The V end was cut by 4 bases, the J end by 3 bases, with 13 bases between. The CDR3 spells CASSPSQASYNEQFF. CDR3 sequence (DNA): TGCGCCAGCAGCCCCTCCCAGGCCAGCTACAATGAGCAGTTCTTC.

The genes are TRBV27 and TRBJ1-5; 7 nucleotides line up with TRBD1. The J segment lost 4 bases and the V segment lost 5 bases, leaving 5 bases of the junction unmatched. The germline V gene encodes CDR1 MNHEY and CDR2 SMNVEV (reference sequence). The CDR3 sequence is 14 residues long. The CDR3 DNA follows: TGTGCCAGCAGTCTCGGGACAGCTAATCAGCCCCAGCATTTT. Its protein product is CASSLGTANQPQHF.

The chain uses TRBV7-9 and TRBJ2-5; 10 bases fit TRBD1. There are 15 residues in the CDR3. From germline, CDR1 is SEHNR and CDR2 FQNEAQ (reference sequence). Losses at the gene ends were 4 bases for V and 4 bases for J; bases not matched to a gene: 6. The CDR3 DNA is TGTGCCAGCAGCTACCGGGACAGGGGTCGAGAGACCCAGTACTTC. It codes for CASSYRDRGRETQYF.

The rearrangement links TRBV7-9 to TRBJ1-4, with D tentatively TRBD1 (6 bases). Germline loops: CDR1 SEHNR, CDR2 FQNEAQ (reference sequence). The CDR3 is made up of 14 amino acids. V lost 1 base to trimming and J lost 7 bases, with 10 bases between them. The CDR3 DNA reads as TGTGCCAGCAGCTTAGGGGGGACAAGTGAAAAACTGTTTTTT. Protein sequence: CASSLGGTSEKLFF.

This clone has a single count. This rearrangement joins TRBV11-2 to TRBJ2-7, with 13 bases fitting TRBD2. This CDR3 is 15 amino acids long. In germline, CDR1 is SGHAT, CDR2 FQNNGV. Germline trimming cut 6 bases from V and 6 bases from J; bases unmatched to any gene: 8. CDR3 sequence: CASRRPGLAGSEQYF. In nucleotides, the CDR3 is TGTGCCAGCAGGAGGCCGGGACTAGCGGGAAGCGAGCAGTACTTC.